The next 17 T cell receptor beta chains were all read from a single sample in a study of control samples from healthy donors and cancer patients. Sequenced by immunoSEQ multiplex PCR; TCRdb stores in-frame clones only, minus some. The sample has about 81,000 clones; 90% to 95% are singletons. Sequences were obtained from blood. These receptors all stem from a woman aged 18-29 years in good health.

The chain couples TRBV19 to TRBJ2-1; D gene unclear. V shed 9 bases and J shed 3 bases, with 21 bases lying between them. The CDR3 covers 16 residues. In germline, CDR1 is LNHDA, CDR2 SQIVND (reference sequence). The CDR3 protein is CASKNAGLGSYNEQFF. The CDR3 region has the DNA TGTGCCAGCAAAAACGCCGGGCTAGGAAGCTACAATGAGCAGTTCTTC.

This clone was picked up a small number of times. The rearrangement uses TRBV7-3 and TRBJ2-2; no clear D gene. The CDR3 spans 14 residues. V lost 5 bases, J lost 2 bases, and 9 bases lay in between. CDR1 and CDR2 (germline): SGHTA, FQGTGA. The CDR3 loop reads CASSPDLNTGELFF. The CDR3 coding sequence is TGTGCCAGCAGCCCGGACCTTAACACCGGGGAGCTGTTTTTT.

The J gene is TRBJ2-1, the V gene TRBV9; D uncertain. Per the germline V gene, CDR1 is SGDLS and CDR2 is YYNGEE. The V gene lost 0 bases and the J gene lost 8 bases, with 12 bases spanning the gap. The CDR3 totals 14 residues. CDR3 region: CASSVGAIIYEQFF. The CDR3, as DNA: TGTGCCAGCAGCGTAGGCGCCATTATCTATGAGCAGTTCTTC.

This clone was counted only a few times. For the CDR3, the DNA is TGTGCCAGTAAAAGTAGCACTGAAGCTTTCTTT. Residues: CASKSSTEAFF. V is TRBV19 and J is TRBJ1-1; D unclear. The CDR3 spans 11 residues. The V end lost 7 bases, the J end lost 4 bases, and 7 bases lay between the germline ends. Looked up from germline, CDR1 is LNHDA and CDR2 is SQIVND (reference sequence).

J is TRBJ2-2 and V is TRBV19; D call uncertain. Germline assignment: CDR1 LNHDA and CDR2 SQIVND (reference sequence). The V gene lost 7 bases and the J gene lost 7 bases, with 16 bases spanning the gap. CDR3 length equals 14 residues. The CDR3 loop reads CASTPPVESGELFF. The CDR3 DNA is TGTGCCAGTACCCCTCCGGTCGAGAGCGGGGAGCTGTTTTTT.

V usage is TRBV28 and J usage is TRBJ2-7; the D is unclear. The CDR3 has 12 residues. Trimming removed 3 bases at V and 1 base at J, with 4 bases between. In germline, CDR1 is MDHEN, CDR2 SYDVKM. DNA for the CDR3: TGTGCCAGCAGTTTGGGTTCCTACGAGCAGTACTTC. Translation gives CASSLGSYEQYF.

The J gene is TRBJ1-6, the V gene TRBV9; 7 positions agree with TRBD1. The germline gives CDR1 SGDLS, CDR2 YYNGEE. There are 18 residues in the CDR3. The junction had 9 bases not matched to a gene; V was cut back by 3 bases and J by 0 bases. This chain's CDR3 is CASSAGNRGSSYNSPLHF. Written as DNA, the CDR3 is TGTGCCAGCAGCGCCGGCAACAGGGGAAGCTCCTATAATTCACCCCTCCACTTT.

The CDR3 loop reads CASSVGQATDTQYF. The DNA for the CDR3 is TGTGCCAGCAGCGTGGGACAGGCCACAGATACGCAGTATTTT. The chain combines TRBV11-3 with TRBJ2-3; TRBD1 aligns across 8 bases. The junction had 3 bases not matched to a gene; V was cut back by 5 bases and J by 2 bases. This CDR3 is built from 14 residues. Looked up from germline, CDR1 is SGHNT and CDR2 is YENEEA. Variable domain in full (rest from reference TRBV11-3 and TRBJ2-3): EAGVVQSPRYKIIEKKQPVAFWCNPISGHNTLYWYLQNLGQGPELLIRYENEEAVDDSQLPKDRFSAERLKGVDSTLKIQPAELGDSAVYLCASSVGQATDTQYFGPGTRLTVL.

The chain carries TRBV9 and TRBJ2-7, with 7 bases fitting TRBD1. Trimming removed 4 bases from V and 4 bases from J; junction bases left unmatched: 8. The germline CDR1 and CDR2 sequences are SGDLS and YYNGEE. The CDR3 is 14 amino acids. In DNA, the CDR3 is TGTGCCAGCAGCCAATCCGGGACAGCTTACGAGCAGTACTTC. Translating it yields CASSQSGTAYEQYF.

V and J are TRBV7-9 and TRBJ1-5; D remains ambiguous. The CDR3 has 13 amino acids. Germline values: CDR1 SEHNR, CDR2 FQNEAQ (reference sequence). Between the trimmed V and J ends, which lost 1 base and 7 bases, there was a span of 8 bases. CDR3 bases: TGTGCCAGCAGCTTAGTGGAGGACCAGCCCCAGCATTTT. It specifies CASSLVEDQPQHF.

This rearrangement joins TRBV2 to TRBJ1-6; 7 bases align to TRBD1. V shed 7 bases, J shed 2 bases, and the junction held 5 bases outside the gene matches. The length of the CDR3 is 15 residues. Germline V CDR1 and CDR2: SNHLY, FYNNEI. CDR3 sequence (DNA): TGTGCCAGCATTCTAGGACAGGCCTATAATTCACCCCTCCACTTT. Translated: CASILGQAYNSPLHF. The full variable domain, its missing parts supplied by reference TRBV2 and TRBJ1-6, is EPEVTQTPSHQVTQMGQEVILRCVPISNHLYFYWYRQILGQKVEFLVSFYNNEISEKSEIFDDQFSVERPDGSNFTLKIRSTKLEDSAMYFCASILGQAYNSPLHFGNGTRLTVT.

V and J are TRBV7-7 and TRBJ2-1; D may match TRBD1 or TRBD2 (6 bases each). The CDR3 is 17 residues long. The V gene's germline CDR1 is SSHAT and CDR2 FNYEAQ (reference sequence). Trimming removed 7 bases at V and 8 bases at J, with 27 bases between. In nucleotides, the CDR3 is TGTGCCAGCACCCCAAACTCACCGGGAGCAGGGGTCCATGAGCAGTTCTTC. It yields the protein CASTPNSPGAGVHEQFF. Full variable domain (outside the CDR3, taken from reference TRBV7-7 and TRBJ2-1): GAGVSQSPRYKVTKRGQDVTLRCDPISSHATLYWYQQALGQGPEFLTYFNYEAQPDKSGLPSDRFSAERPEGSISTLTIQRTEQRDSAMYRCASTPNSPGAGVHEQFFGPGTRLTVL.

This chain joins TRBV2 and TRBJ2-3; 10 bases are a match to TRBD2. Germline CDR1 is SNHLY and CDR2 is FYNNEI. This CDR3 has 13 amino acids. Trimming removed 10 bases from V and 6 bases from J; junction bases left unmatched: 7. This CDR3 reads CATSGGASDTQYF. The CDR3 coding sequence is TGTGCCACCAGCGGGGGGGCATCTGATACGCAGTATTTT.

This clone was seen once. Here the CDR3 DNA reads TGTGCAAGTCGCTTGACAGGGGAAAAAGAGACCCAGTACTTC. Translating gives CASRLTGEKETQYF. The V and J genes are TRBV12-2 and TRBJ2-5; TRBD1 was called by the table and not checked on the DNA. TRBV12-2 is termed a pseudogene. The CDR3 covers 14 residues.

This chain connects TRBV11-2 to TRBJ2-7, with D hard to call. Germline assignment: CDR1 SGHAT and CDR2 FQNNGV. The CDR3 length is 13 residues. V was clipped by 4 bases and J by 6 bases, with 13 bases between them. For the CDR3, the DNA is TGTGCCAGCAGCTCCGGATATGGGCGCGAGCAGTACTTC. This sequence encodes CASSSGYGREQYF.

The CDR3 bases are TGTGCCAGCTCACCTACTAGTGGGACAGGGAAAAGGCAGCCCCAGCATTTT. Protein sequence: CASSPTSGTGKRQPQHF. The chain is built from TRBV18 and TRBJ1-5; 9 bases line up with TRBD1. J was trimmed by 7 bases and V by 3 bases; bases with no gene match: 13. The germline CDR1 and CDR2 sequences are KGHSH and LQKENI. This CDR3 has 17 amino acids.

The V call is TRBV24-1, the J call TRBJ1-4; D unclear. The germline V gene encodes CDR1 KGHDR and CDR2 SFDVKD. The CDR3 runs 16 residues. The V end lost 2 bases, the J end lost 7 bases, and 16 bases lay between the germline ends. In DNA, the CDR3 is TGTGCCACCAGTGATTCCCCCGGAGTCGGACCTGAAAAACTGTTTTTT. Translated, it gives CATSDSPGVGPEKLFF.